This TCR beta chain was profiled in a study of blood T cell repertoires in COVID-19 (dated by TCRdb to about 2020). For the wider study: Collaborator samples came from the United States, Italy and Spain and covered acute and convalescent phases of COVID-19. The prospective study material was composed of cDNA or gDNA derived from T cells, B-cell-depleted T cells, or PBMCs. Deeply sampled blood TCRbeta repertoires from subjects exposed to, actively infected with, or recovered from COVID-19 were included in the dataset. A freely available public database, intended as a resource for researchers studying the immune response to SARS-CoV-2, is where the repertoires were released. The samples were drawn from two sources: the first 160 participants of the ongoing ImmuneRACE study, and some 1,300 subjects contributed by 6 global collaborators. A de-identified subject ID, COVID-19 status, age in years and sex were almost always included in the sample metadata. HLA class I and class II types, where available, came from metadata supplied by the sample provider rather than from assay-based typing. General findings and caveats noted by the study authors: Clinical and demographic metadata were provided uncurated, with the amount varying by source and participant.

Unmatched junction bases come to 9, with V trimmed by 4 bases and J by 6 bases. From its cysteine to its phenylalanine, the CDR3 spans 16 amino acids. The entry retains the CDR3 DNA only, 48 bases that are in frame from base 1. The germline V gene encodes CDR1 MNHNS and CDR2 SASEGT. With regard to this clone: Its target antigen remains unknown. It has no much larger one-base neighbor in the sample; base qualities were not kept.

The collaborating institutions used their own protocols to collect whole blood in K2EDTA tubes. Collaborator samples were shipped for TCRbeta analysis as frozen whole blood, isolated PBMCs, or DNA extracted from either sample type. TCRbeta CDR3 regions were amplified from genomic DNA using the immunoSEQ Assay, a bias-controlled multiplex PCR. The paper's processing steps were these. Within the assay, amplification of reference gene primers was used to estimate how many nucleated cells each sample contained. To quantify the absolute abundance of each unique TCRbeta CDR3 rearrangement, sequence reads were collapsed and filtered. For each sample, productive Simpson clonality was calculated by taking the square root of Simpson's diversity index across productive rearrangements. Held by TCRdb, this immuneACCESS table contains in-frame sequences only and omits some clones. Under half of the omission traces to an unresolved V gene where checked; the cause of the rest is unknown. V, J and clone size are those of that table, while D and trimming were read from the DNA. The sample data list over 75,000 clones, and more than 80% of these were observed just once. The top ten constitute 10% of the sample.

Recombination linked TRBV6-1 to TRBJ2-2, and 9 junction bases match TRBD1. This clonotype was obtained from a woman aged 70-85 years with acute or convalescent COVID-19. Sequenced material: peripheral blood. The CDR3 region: CASSGPLQGAAGELFF. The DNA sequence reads TGTGCCAGCAGTGGTCCCTTACAGGGGGCTGCCGGGGAGCTGTTTTTT.